This T cell receptor beta chain was obtained from a study of shared clonotypes between healthy human individuals. The CDR3 sequence is 16 residues long. Germline V gene lookup returns CDR1 SGHVS and CDR2 FQNEAQ. The V gene end was trimmed by 4 bases and the J gene end by 6 bases; junction bases not matched to a gene: 10. Sequencing used immunoSEQ multiplex PCR; TCRdb keeps in-frame clones, though not all of them. The sample lists 1,400,000 or so clones; approximately 98.5% were seen once. The receptor's source is a man in his thirties or forties in good health. The sequenced material came from naive CD4+ T cells sorted from blood. Subset reported: CD45RA+ positively selected. The chain employs TRBV7-8 and TRBJ2-2; 8 nucleotides agree with TRBD2. CDR3 loop: CASSSSAREVAGELFF. In DNA, the CDR3 is TGTGCCAGCAGCTCCTCTGCGCGGGAGGTCGCCGGGGAGCTGTTTTTT.